What follows are 26 T cell receptor beta chains derived from one specimen sequenced in a study of vaccination and CD4 T cells after COVID-19. Cultured CD4+ T cells had their DNA profiled by the Oncomine TCR Beta short-read assay. TCRdb analysed the PCR reads with MiXCR anew, one entry per CDR3 protein. The sample lists 13,000 to 15,000 distinct CDR3 sequences, approximately 45% occurring once. The treatment is: approximately nine-day PBMC culture with coronavirus spike peptide pools or control peptides (ViraFEST assay). These receptors' targets are unknown. The sequenced sample consisted of cultured CD4+ T cells from blood. These receptors were obtained from a human donor with COVID-19.

V and J are TRBV11-2 and TRBJ2-7, with 12 bases identical to TRBD1. V lost 4 bases, J lost 0 bases, and 13 bases stayed unmatched. Looked up from germline, CDR1 is SGHAT and CDR2 is FQNNGV. CDR3 length: 19 amino acids. The CDR3 is CASSSSVGTGGLSSYEQYF. The CDR3 DNA is TGTGCCAGCAGCTCCTCCGTCGGGACAGGGGGCTTAAGCTCCTACGAGCAGTACTTC.

The gene calls are TRBV29-1 and TRBJ2-3, with 13 bases matching TRBD2. The CDR3 covers 15 residues. Unmatched junction bases numbered 7, after V lost 7 bases and J lost 3 bases. Germline values: CDR1 SQVTM, CDR2 ANQGSEA. CDR3 nucleotide sequence: TGCAGCGCCAACATGGGACTAGCGGGGACAGATACGCAGTATTTT. It yields the protein CSANMGLAGTDTQYF.

This chain joins TRBV12-3 or TRBV12-4 and TRBJ1-5; 8 bases are shared with TRBD1. J gave up 0 bases and V 6 bases, and 10 bases lay outside the gene matches. The CDR3 totals 17 residues. CDR3 sequence (DNA): TGTGCCAGCAGCCCAGGACAGGGAGGGCATAGCAATCAGCCCCAGCATTTT. Its translation: CASSPGQGGHSNQPQHF.

The rearrangement uses TRBV6-5 and TRBJ2-1; D uncertain. This CDR3 spans 15 amino acids. V was trimmed by 2 bases and J by 5 bases, leaving 13 bases between them. Germline V gives CDR1 MNHEY, CDR2 SVGAGI. The CDR3 coding sequence is TGTGCCAGCAGTTACACCCGGGTGGCAAACAATGAGCAGTTCTTC. As protein: CASSYTRVANNEQFF.

J is TRBJ2-1 and V is TRBV6-1, with 11 bases matching TRBD1. There are 14 residues in the CDR3. CDR1 MNHNS and CDR2 SASEGT come from the germline V gene. Trimming took 6 bases from V and 9 from J; bases not matched to a gene: 7. The CDR3 DNA follows: TGTGCCAGCAGGGCAGGACAGGGGGCAGGTGAGCAGTTCTTC. Protein: CASRAGQGAGEQFF.

As DNA, the CDR3 is TGCAGTGCTAGAGGGATAAAAGGGACCGCTACAGATACGCAGTATTTT. This codes for CSARGIKGTATDTQYF. J is TRBJ2-3 and V is TRBV20-1, with D perhaps being TRBD1 or TRBD2 (5 bases each). V was clipped by 1 base and J by 3 bases, with 17 bases between them. Germline-derived CDR1 and CDR2 are DFQATT and SNEGSKA (reference sequence). This CDR3 region has 16 residues.

CDR3 in amino acids: CASSQEGGLFNQPQHF. In DNA form, the CDR3 reads TGCGCCAGCAGCCAGGAGGGGGGACTATTCAATCAGCCCCAGCATTTT. The chain couples TRBV4-1 to TRBJ1-5, with TRBD1 as a possible D gene (6 bases). The ends were cut back, 3 bases at V and 3 bases at J, with 15 bases in the middle. This CDR3 is 16 amino acids long. Germline assignment: CDR1 MGHRA and CDR2 YSYEKL.

Concerning this clonotype: One junction end disagrees with the germline gene, perhaps due to a read error. The chain joins TRBV11-3 to TRBJ2-7; D could derive from TRBD1 or TRBD2 (6 bases each). Germline assignment: CDR1 SGHNT and CDR2 YENEEA. This CDR3 comprises 14 residues. CDR3 protein: CASSHGGGSYEQHF. DNA for the CDR3: TGTGCCAGCAGCCACGGAGGGGGTTCCTACGAGCAGCACTTC. Complete variable domain (other parts from reference TRBV11-3 and TRBJ2-7): EAGVVQSPRYKIIEKKQPVAFWCNPISGHNTLYWYLQNLGQGPELLIRYENEEAVDDSQLPKDRFSAERLKGVDSTLKIQPAELGDSAVYLCASSHGGGSYEQHFGPGTRLTVT.

This clonotype appeared a few times. This chain uses TRBV12-3 or TRBV12-4 with TRBJ1-1; 8 bases align to TRBD1. V lost 6 bases and J lost 10; bases outside the gene matches: 4. The CDR3 loop spans 11 amino acids. CDR3 DNA sequence: TGTGCCAGCAGCCCAGGGACAGGAGCTTTCTTT. Amino acids: CASSPGTGAFF.

The gene calls are TRBV12-3 or TRBV12-4 and TRBJ2-4; D is unresolved. The CDR3 has 14 amino acids. With 6 bases removed from V and 3 bases from J, the gap between germline ends came to 12 bases. CDR3 protein: CASSVGRGKNIQYF. DNA of the CDR3: TGTGCCAGCAGCGTGGGCCGCGGCAAAAACATTCAGTACTTC.

The CDR3 region has the DNA TGCGCCAGCAGCTCCGACGGGGTGAACACTGAAGCTTTCTTT. Residues: CASSSDGVNTEAFF. V gene TRBV5-1 combines with J gene TRBJ1-1, with D unresolved. The CDR3 contains 14 residues. The V end was cut by 3 bases, the J end by 0 bases, with 9 bases between. The germline CDR1 and CDR2 sequences are SGHRS and YFSETQ.

The chain links TRBV6-5 to TRBJ1-2, with D unclear. In germline, CDR1 is MNHEY, CDR2 SVGAGI. The CDR3 extends over 15 amino acids. V was trimmed by 4 bases and J by 5 bases, leaving 17 bases between them. CDR3: CASSLDLSRWYGYTF. The DNA of the CDR3 is TGTGCCAGCAGTTTAGACCTCAGCCGTTGGTATGGCTACACCTTC.

This rearrangement joins TRBV2 to TRBJ1-3, with D maybe TRBD1 (6 bases). In germline, CDR1 is SNHLY, CDR2 FYNNEI. Trimming took off 6 bases at V and 3 bases at J, with 12 bases between the two ends. The CDR3 has 14 residues. The CDR3 protein is CASRAGGLGNTIYF. DNA for the CDR3: TGTGCCAGCAGGGCCGGGGGGCTTGGAAACACCATATATTTT.

The V gene is TRBV10-1, the J gene TRBJ2-7; tentatively, D is TRBD1 (6 bases). Germline V gene lookup returns CDR1 WNHNN and CDR2 SYGVQD (reference sequence). The CDR3 is 15 amino acids. Trimming cost V 6 bases and J 1 base, with 16 bases left between them. This CDR3 is CASSFGAQGSYEQYF. In nucleotides, the CDR3 is TGCGCCAGCAGCTTTGGAGCACAGGGATCCTACGAGCAGTACTTC.

The V gene is TRBV19, the J gene TRBJ2-5, with 12 bases that match TRBD2. V dropped 5 bases and J dropped 1; count of bases not matched to a gene: 5. The CDR3 spans 16 residues. Germline CDR1 reads LNHDA; CDR2 reads SQIVND (reference sequence). As DNA, the CDR3 is TGTGCCAGTAGTTCCTGGACTAGCGGGGCCCAAGAGACCCAGTACTTC. Protein sequence: CASSSWTSGAQETQYF.

The chain employs TRBV7-9 and TRBJ1-2, with 7 bases that match TRBD1. CDR3 size: 16 residues. Germline CDR1 reads SEHNR; CDR2 reads FQNEAQ (reference sequence). With 0 bases clipped from V and 3 bases from J, the junction kept 7 bases outside the gene matches. Here the CDR3 reads CASSLARQGNDYGYTF. The DNA for the CDR3 is TGTGCCAGCAGCTTAGCGCGACAGGGTAATGACTATGGCTACACCTTC.

The chain is built from TRBV6-1 and TRBJ2-1; 16 bases match TRBD2. Per the germline V gene, CDR1 is MNHNS and CDR2 is SASEGT. V lost 5 bases to trimming and J lost 7 bases; unmatched junction nucleotides: 8. The CDR3 is 17 residues long. The CDR3 sequence: CASSTTGTSGGANEQFF. The CDR3 DNA reads as TGTGCCAGCAGTACGACCGGGACTAGCGGGGGGGCAAATGAGCAGTTCTTC.

The chain has TRBV7-3 and TRBJ1-1; no firm D call. V gave up 4 bases and J gave up 2 bases, with 8 bases separating them. CDR3 length equals 13 residues. Germline loops: CDR1 SGHTA, CDR2 FQGTGA. The CDR3 loop is CASSSGRNTEAFF. The CDR3 DNA reads TGTGCCAGCAGCTCCGGTAGAAACACTGAAGCTTTCTTT.

The chain is built from TRBV20-1 and TRBJ2-5; D may match TRBD1 or TRBD2 (6 bases each). Trimming cost V 3 bases and J 4 bases, with 18 bases left between them. The CDR3 is 15 amino acids. The germline V gene encodes CDR1 DFQATT and CDR2 SNEGSKA (reference sequence). The CDR3 sequence: CSASPHGGQGETQYF. CDR3 coding DNA: TGCAGTGCTAGTCCGCATGGGGGGCAGGGAGAGACCCAGTACTTC.

This clonotype was counted only a few times. The V gene is TRBV27, the J gene TRBJ1-2; 8 bases line up with TRBD1. This CDR3 contains 17 residues. Germline assignment: CDR1 MNHEY and CDR2 SMNVEV (reference sequence). Trimming took 0 bases from V and 3 from J; bases not matched to a gene: 9. The CDR3, as DNA: TGTGCCAGCAGTTTATCTTATCAGGACAGGGCACACTATGGCTACACCTTC. It specifies CASSLSYQDRAHYGYTF.

This chain links TRBV20-1 with TRBJ1-6, with 7 positions matching TRBD1. J lost 7 bases, V lost 2 bases, and 2 bases had no gene match. Germline loops: CDR1 DFQATT, CDR2 SNEGSKA (reference sequence). The CDR3 totals 13 residues. The DNA of the CDR3 is TGCAGTGCTAGAAACAGGGGAAATTCACCCCTCCACTTT. This gives the protein CSARNRGNSPLHF.

The rearrangement links TRBV6-2 or TRBV6-3 to TRBJ1-3; 8 bases fit TRBD1. Trimming took 5 bases from V and 5 from J; bases not matched to a gene: 5. Per the germline V gene, CDR1 is MNHEY and CDR2 is SVGEGT. The CDR3 is made up of 14 amino acids. The CDR3 region is CASSTGQGRNTIYF. The CDR3 nucleotides read TGTGCCAGCAGTACCGGACAGGGACGAAACACCATATATTTT.

The chain is built from TRBV18 and TRBJ2-6; D is perhaps TRBD1 (5 bases). The germline V and J ends were trimmed by 2 bases and 4 bases, with 21 bases remaining between them. The CDR3 runs to 19 residues. Germline values: CDR1 KGHSH, CDR2 LQKENI. Written as DNA, the CDR3 is TGTGCCAGCTCACCAAAGTCTGGTGCAGGGCTATCCGGGGCCAACGTCCTGACTTTC. Translation gives CASSPKSGAGLSGANVLTF.

The chain joins TRBV5-6 to TRBJ2-1; D gene uncertain. The CDR3 is 11 residues long. Trimming took 2 bases from V and 8 from J, leaving 5 bases between them. The V gene's germline CDR1 is SGHDT and CDR2 YYEEEE. The DNA of the CDR3 is TGTGCCAGCAGCTTCAACGATGAGCAGTTCTTC. Translated: CASSFNDEQFF.

The rearrangement joins TRBV25-1 to TRBJ1-1, with D possibly matching TRBD1 (6 bases). Germline-derived CDR1 and CDR2 are MGHDK and SYGVNS. This CDR3 has 15 amino acids. Between the trimmed V and J ends, which lost 1 base and 7 bases, there was a span of 16 bases. Written as DNA, the CDR3 is TGTGCCAGCAGTGAATCCCTACAGGGTAAAGGTGAAGCTTTCTTT. It is translated as CASSESLQGKGEAFF.

The sample holds a few counts of this clonotype. This chain connects TRBV20-1 to TRBJ1-1, with TRBD1 matching 12 bases. Trimming took 0 bases from V and 4 from J; bases not matched to a gene: 3. Germline CDR1 DFQATT, CDR2 SNEGSKA (reference sequence). The CDR3 sequence is 15 residues long. The CDR3 sequence is CSAREGTGGGTEAFF. The DNA of the CDR3 is TGCAGTGCTAGAGAGGGGACAGGGGGCGGCACTGAAGCTTTCTTT.